The clone carrying this T cell receptor beta chain was found a few times. Its target is not known. These data originate in a study of CD8+ T cells in alopecia areata. Study summary: Treated patients swallowed 5 to 10 mg of oral tofacitinib twice daily. The tofacitinib course ran for 6 to 18 months and was followed by 6 months off drug.

Following extraction, RNA underwent reverse transcription to cDNA, which served as the sequencing template. Using immunoSEQ multiplex PCR, the repertoire was profiled, and TCRdb retains in-frame clones only, with some absent. The sample holds around 7,000 clones; roughly 70% are singletons and the top ten take about 22%. V shed 2 bases and J shed 0 bases, with 11 bases lying between them. The germline V gene encodes CDR1 ENHRY and CDR2 SYGVKD. The CDR3 runs 17 residues. Findings and caveats of the study: Scalp data also include sequences from resident alphabeta T cells of normal skin. Between patients, shared TCR sequences were less clear than in mice. This was possibly due in part to HLA diversity in the patient population.

Lesional scalp tissue (obtained by punch biopsy) and peripheral blood were collected from alopecia areata patients. The chain has TRBV10-3 and TRBJ2-6; D not certain. The sequence was obtained from a human donor with alopecia areata. Sequenced material: skin, taken at week 0. This CDR3 is CAISEPTSSSGANVLTF. CDR3 in DNA: TGTGCCATCAGTGAGCCGACGAGTAGCTCTGGGGCCAACGTCCTGACTTTC.